This TCR beta chain was captured by sequencing in a study of CD8 T cells in acute hepatitis C reinfection. Turning to the study itself: CD8+ T cells specific for HCV NS3-1073 were sequenced. Whole-study findings and limits: Preferential TRBV04 and TRBV06 usage appeared in all groups and was not explained by the naive pool. Only TCRbeta was bulk sequenced, so alphabeta pairing of public clonotypes remains unknown.

CDR3 length equals 16 residues. CDR1 and CDR2 (germline): SGHAT, FQNNGV. Between the trimmed V and J ends, which lost 1 base and 0 bases, there was a span of 12 bases. With regard to this clone: Its antigen is unidentified.

Time point indicated: naive CD8 control sorted from an acute-time-point sample. Cells were stained for CD3, CD8 and CD45RO, excluding dead cells. Using immunoSEQ multiplex PCR, the repertoire was profiled, and TCRdb retains in-frame clones only, with some absent. The table lists some 40,000 clones, 85% to 90% of them singletons. Sequencing input: naive CD8+ T cells from PBMCs. The J gene is TRBJ1-1, the V gene TRBV11-2; D unresolved. This sequence originates from a man aged 30 to 45 with chronic hepatitis C. The DNA of the CDR3 is TGTGCCAGCAGCTTAGGATCCGGGCACCTGAACACTGAAGCTTTCTTT. It encodes CASSLGSGHLNTEAFF.